A selection of T cell receptor beta chains follows, all from one sample in a study of blood T cell repertoires in COVID-19. The table came from immunoSEQ multiplex PCR; TCRdb's copy has only in-frame clones and leaves some out. The sample has 75,000 to 80,000 clones, approximately 80% seen once. The sample comprised peripheral blood. Every receptor here comes from a woman aged 60-70 years with acute or convalescent COVID-19. Each CDR3 is given with its conserved first and last residue. Fields, in order: V gene, CDR3 length, clone size, J gene, D gene, CDR3 protein, CDR3 DNA. The D gene is left open where the match is weak. A clone size is listed for some rows: how often the clone was seen (once, few, many), or a class if it is expanded.

v_call: TRBV5-1
cdr3_length: 15
clone_size: -
j_call: TRBJ2-5
d_call: TRBD2
cdr3_aa: CASSFDTGGKATQYF
cdr3_nt: TGCGCCAGCAGCTTCGACACGGGAGGGAAGGCGACCCAGTACTTC

v_call: TRBV6-5
cdr3_length: 16
clone_size: few
j_call: TRBJ1-5
d_call: TRBD1
cdr3_aa: CASSYTWDSGLQPQHF
cdr3_nt: TGTGCCAGCAGTTACACGTGGGACAGCGGGCTTCAGCCCCAGCATTTT

v_call: TRBV6-1
cdr3_length: 14
clone_size: -
j_call: TRBJ1-2
d_call: TRBD1
cdr3_aa: CASSDSTGFIFYTF
cdr3_nt: TGTGCCAGCAGTGATTCGACAGGGTTCATCTTCTACACCTTC

v_call: TRBV6-5
cdr3_length: 11
clone_size: -
j_call: TRBJ1-2
d_call: -
cdr3_aa: CATRQAYGYTF
cdr3_nt: TGTGCCACGCGACAGGCCTATGGCTACACCTTC

v_call: TRBV24-1
cdr3_length: 16
clone_size: -
j_call: TRBJ2-1
d_call: TRBD2
cdr3_aa: CATSDPLAHPRNEQFF
cdr3_nt: TGTGCCACCAGTGACCCACTAGCGCACCCTCGGAATGAGCAGTTCTTC

v_call: TRBV19
cdr3_length: 14
clone_size: -
j_call: TRBJ1-4
d_call: -
cdr3_aa: CASRPPGNNEKLFF
cdr3_nt: TGTGCCAGTAGACCTCCAGGGAATAATGAAAAACTGTTTTTT

v_call: TRBV7-2
cdr3_length: 14
clone_size: -
j_call: TRBJ1-1
d_call: -
cdr3_aa: CASSLTGGNTEAFF
cdr3_nt: TGTGCCAGCAGCCTCACGGGGGGGAACACTGAAGCTTTCTTT

v_call: TRBV6-5
cdr3_length: 12
clone_size: -
j_call: TRBJ1-5
d_call: -
cdr3_aa: CASGIYSSPQHF
cdr3_nt: TGTGCCAGCGGAATATATAGCAGCCCCCAGCATTTT

v_call: TRBV29-1
cdr3_length: 12
clone_size: -
j_call: TRBJ1-2
d_call: -
cdr3_aa: CSVEESYYGYTF
cdr3_nt: TGCAGCGTTGAAGAGTCGTACTATGGCTACACCTTC

v_call: TRBV7-6
cdr3_length: 16
clone_size: -
j_call: TRBJ2-6
d_call: -
cdr3_aa: CASSLARQSGANVLTF
cdr3_nt: TGTGCCAGCAGCTTAGCGAGACAATCTGGGGCCAACGTCCTGACTTTC

v_call: TRBV7-9
cdr3_length: 12
clone_size: -
j_call: TRBJ1-1
d_call: -
cdr3_aa: CASSRGNTEAFF
cdr3_nt: TGTGCCAGCAGCCGAGGGAACACTGAAGCTTTCTTT

v_call: TRBV7-8
cdr3_length: 16
clone_size: -
j_call: TRBJ2-1
d_call: -
cdr3_aa: CASSLGFGGPTNEQFF
cdr3_nt: TGTGCCAGCAGCTTAGGGTTTGGGGGCCCTACCAATGAGCAGTTCTTC

v_call: TRBV18
cdr3_length: 13
clone_size: -
j_call: TRBJ1-5
d_call: -
cdr3_aa: CASSPQGNQPQHF
cdr3_nt: TGTGCCAGCTCACCACAGGGGAATCAGCCCCAGCATTTT

v_call: TRBV5-1
cdr3_length: 16
clone_size: many
j_call: TRBJ2-2
d_call: TRBD2
cdr3_aa: CASSPGTSGNTGELFF
cdr3_nt: TGCGCCAGCAGCCCCGGGACTAGCGGGAACACCGGGGAGCTGTTTTTT

v_call: TRBV18
cdr3_length: 16
clone_size: -
j_call: TRBJ1-3
d_call: -
cdr3_aa: CASSPMQGISGNTIYF
cdr3_nt: TGTGCCAGCTCACCAATGCAGGGAATCTCTGGAAACACCATATATTTT

v_call: TRBV7-9
cdr3_length: 14
clone_size: once
j_call: TRBJ1-2
d_call: -
cdr3_aa: CASSLVQGVYGYTF
cdr3_nt: TGTGCCAGCAGCTTGGTACAGGGTGTCTATGGCTACACCTTC

v_call: TRBV7-8
cdr3_length: 15
clone_size: few
j_call: TRBJ2-1
d_call: -
cdr3_aa: CASSLVGTRGNEQFF
cdr3_nt: TGTGCCAGCAGCTTAGTGGGCACAAGGGGGAATGAGCAGTTCTTC

v_call: TRBV2
cdr3_length: 13
clone_size: many
j_call: TRBJ1-1
d_call: -
cdr3_aa: CASSAEGRTEAFF
cdr3_nt: TGTGCCAGCAGTGCCGAGGGGAGGACTGAAGCTTTCTTT

v_call: TRBV6-2/TRBV6-3
cdr3_length: 16
clone_size: -
j_call: TRBJ2-7
d_call: TRBD1
cdr3_aa: CASSYSRDRGPYEQYF
cdr3_nt: TGTGCCAGCAGTTACTCCAGGGACAGGGGACCCTACGAGCAGTACTTC

v_call: TRBV11-2
cdr3_length: 15
clone_size: -
j_call: TRBJ1-1
d_call: -
cdr3_aa: CASSLGPAGNTEAFF
cdr3_nt: TGTGCCAGCAGCTTAGGGCCAGCGGGAAACACTGAAGCTTTCTTT

v_call: TRBV19
cdr3_length: 16
clone_size: -
j_call: TRBJ2-3
d_call: TRBD1
cdr3_aa: CASSARTGGFADTQYF
cdr3_nt: TGTGCCAGTAGTGCCCGGACAGGGGGATTTGCAGATACGCAGTATTTT

v_call: TRBV11-2
cdr3_length: 14
clone_size: few
j_call: TRBJ1-1
d_call: -
cdr3_aa: CASSSRVPNTEAFF
cdr3_nt: TGTGCCAGCAGCTCCAGGGTTCCCAACACTGAAGCTTTCTTT

v_call: TRBV5-6
cdr3_length: 15
clone_size: few
j_call: TRBJ2-5
d_call: TRBD1
cdr3_aa: CASSLSGQGWETQYF
cdr3_nt: TGTGCCAGCAGCCTCTCGGGACAGGGATGGGAGACCCAGTACTTC

v_call: TRBV10-3
cdr3_length: 14
clone_size: -
j_call: TRBJ2-2
d_call: -
cdr3_aa: CAVVRGGNTGELFF
cdr3_nt: TGTGCCGTCGTTAGGGGGGGTAACACCGGGGAGCTGTTTTTT

v_call: TRBV18
cdr3_length: 16
clone_size: once
j_call: TRBJ1-3
d_call: -
cdr3_aa: CASSPSDISSGNTIYF
cdr3_nt: TGTGCCAGCTCACCCAGTGACATCAGCTCTGGAAACACCATATATTTT

v_call: TRBV4-1
cdr3_length: 12
clone_size: -
j_call: TRBJ1-1
d_call: -
cdr3_aa: CASSRVGGAAFF
cdr3_nt: TGCGCCAGCAGCCGGGTGGGGGGTGCCGCTTTCTTT

v_call: TRBV10-3
cdr3_length: 14
clone_size: -
j_call: TRBJ1-6
d_call: TRBD1
cdr3_aa: CAIKGTANNSPLHF
cdr3_nt: TGTGCCATCAAGGGGACAGCCAATAATTCACCCCTCCACTTT

v_call: TRBV24-1
cdr3_length: 14
clone_size: few
j_call: TRBJ2-3
d_call: TRBD1
cdr3_aa: CATSPGQGLDTQYF
cdr3_nt: TGTGCCACCAGCCCGGGACAGGGGTTGGATACGCAGTATTTT